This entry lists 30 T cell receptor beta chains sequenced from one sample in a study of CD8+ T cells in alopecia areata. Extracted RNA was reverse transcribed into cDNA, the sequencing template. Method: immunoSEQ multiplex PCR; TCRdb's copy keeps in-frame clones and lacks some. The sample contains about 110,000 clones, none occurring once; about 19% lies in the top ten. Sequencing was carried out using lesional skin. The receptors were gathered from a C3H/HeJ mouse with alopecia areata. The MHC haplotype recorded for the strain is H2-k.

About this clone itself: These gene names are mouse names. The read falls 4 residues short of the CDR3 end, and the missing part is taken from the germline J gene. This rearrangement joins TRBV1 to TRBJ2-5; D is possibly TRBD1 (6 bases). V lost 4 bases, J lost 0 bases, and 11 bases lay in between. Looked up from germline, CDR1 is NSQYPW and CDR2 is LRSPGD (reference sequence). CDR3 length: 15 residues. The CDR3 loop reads CTCSVQGLNQDTQYF. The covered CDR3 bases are TGCACCTGCAGTGTACAGGGTCTTAACCAAGAC.

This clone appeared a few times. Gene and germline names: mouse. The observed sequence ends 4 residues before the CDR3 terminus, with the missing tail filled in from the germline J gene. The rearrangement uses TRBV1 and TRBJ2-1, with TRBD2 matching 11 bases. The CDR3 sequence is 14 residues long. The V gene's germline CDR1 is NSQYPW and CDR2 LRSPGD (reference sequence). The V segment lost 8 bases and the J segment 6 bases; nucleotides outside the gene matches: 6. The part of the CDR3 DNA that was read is TGCACCTGCCTCGGACTGGGGGGAGGTGCT. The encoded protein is CTCLGLGGGA. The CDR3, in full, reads CTCLGLGGGAEQFF.

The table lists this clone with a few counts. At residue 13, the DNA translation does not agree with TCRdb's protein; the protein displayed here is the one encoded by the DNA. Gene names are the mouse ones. CDR3 DNA (partial): TGTGCCTGGAGTCTGGGGGGACAGGGGAGAGGAAATACG. This sequence encodes CAWSLGGQGRGNT. The whole CDR3 sequence is CAWSLGGQGRGNTLYF. J is TRBJ1-3 and V is TRBV31; 10 bases are a match to TRBD1. Coverage ceases 3 residues before the CDR3 finishes, and the germline J gene fills in the end. V lost 0 bases, J lost 4 bases, and 6 bases stayed unmatched. The CDR3 has 16 amino acids. Germline CDR1 reads GKSSPN; CDR2 reads SITVG.

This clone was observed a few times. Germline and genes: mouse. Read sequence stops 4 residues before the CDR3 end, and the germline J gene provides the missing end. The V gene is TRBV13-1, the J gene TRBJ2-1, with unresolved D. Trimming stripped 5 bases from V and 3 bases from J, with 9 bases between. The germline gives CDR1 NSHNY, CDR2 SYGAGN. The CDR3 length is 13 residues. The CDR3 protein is CASSSTFYAEQFF. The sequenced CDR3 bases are TGTGCCAGCAGCTCGACATTCTATGCT.

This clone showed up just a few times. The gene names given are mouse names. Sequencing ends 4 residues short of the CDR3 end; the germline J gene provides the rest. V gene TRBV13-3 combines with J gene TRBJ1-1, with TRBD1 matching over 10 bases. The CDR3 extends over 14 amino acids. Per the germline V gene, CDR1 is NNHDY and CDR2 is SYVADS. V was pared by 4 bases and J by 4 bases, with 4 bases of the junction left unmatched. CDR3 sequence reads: CASSRQGALTEVFF. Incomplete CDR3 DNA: TGTGCCAGCAGTCGACAGGGGGCGCTCACA.

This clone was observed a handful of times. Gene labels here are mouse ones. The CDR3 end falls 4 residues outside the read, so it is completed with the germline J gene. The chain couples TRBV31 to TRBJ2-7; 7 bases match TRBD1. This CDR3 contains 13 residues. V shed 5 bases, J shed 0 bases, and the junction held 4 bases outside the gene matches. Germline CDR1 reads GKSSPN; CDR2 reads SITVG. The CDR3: CAWSTGSSYEQYF. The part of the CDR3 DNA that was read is TGTGCCTGGTCGACAGGGAGCTCCTAT.

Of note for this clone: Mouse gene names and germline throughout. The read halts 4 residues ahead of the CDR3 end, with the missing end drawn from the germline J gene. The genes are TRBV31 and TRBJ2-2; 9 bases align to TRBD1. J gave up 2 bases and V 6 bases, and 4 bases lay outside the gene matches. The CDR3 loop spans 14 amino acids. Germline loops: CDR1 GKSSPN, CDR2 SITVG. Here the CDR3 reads CACSQGANTGQLYF. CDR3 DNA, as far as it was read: TGTGCCTGCTCACAGGGGGCGAACACCGGG.

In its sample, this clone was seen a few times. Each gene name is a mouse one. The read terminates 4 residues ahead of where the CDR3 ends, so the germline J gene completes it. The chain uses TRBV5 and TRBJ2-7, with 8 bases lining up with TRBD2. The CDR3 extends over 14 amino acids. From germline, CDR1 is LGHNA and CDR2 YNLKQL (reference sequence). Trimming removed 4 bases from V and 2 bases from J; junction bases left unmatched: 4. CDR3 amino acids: CASSPRWGAYEQYF. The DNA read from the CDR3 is TGTGCCAGCAGCCCCCGCTGGGGGGCCTAT.

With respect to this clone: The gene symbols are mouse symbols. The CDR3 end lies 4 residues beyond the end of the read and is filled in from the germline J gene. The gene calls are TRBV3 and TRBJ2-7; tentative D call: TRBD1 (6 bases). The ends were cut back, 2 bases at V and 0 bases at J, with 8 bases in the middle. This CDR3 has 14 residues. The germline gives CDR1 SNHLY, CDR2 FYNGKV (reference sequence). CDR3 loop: CASSLPDSSYEQYF. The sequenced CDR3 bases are TGTGCCAGCAGCTTACCGGACAGCTCCTAT.

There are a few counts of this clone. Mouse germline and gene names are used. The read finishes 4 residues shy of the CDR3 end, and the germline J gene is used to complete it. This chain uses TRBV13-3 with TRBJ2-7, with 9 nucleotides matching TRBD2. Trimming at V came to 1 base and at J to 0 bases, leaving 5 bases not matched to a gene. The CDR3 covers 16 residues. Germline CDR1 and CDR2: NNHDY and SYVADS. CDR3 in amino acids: CASSDTWGGSSYEQYF. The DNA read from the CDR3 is TGTGCCAGCAGTGATACCTGGGGGGGAAGCTCCTAT.

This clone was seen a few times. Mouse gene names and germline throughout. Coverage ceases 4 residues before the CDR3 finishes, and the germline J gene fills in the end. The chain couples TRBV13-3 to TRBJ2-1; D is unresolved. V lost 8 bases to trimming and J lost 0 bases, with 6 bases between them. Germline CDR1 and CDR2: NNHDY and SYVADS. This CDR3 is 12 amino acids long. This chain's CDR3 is CASKGNYAEQFF. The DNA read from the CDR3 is TGTGCCAGTAAGGGTAACTATGCT.

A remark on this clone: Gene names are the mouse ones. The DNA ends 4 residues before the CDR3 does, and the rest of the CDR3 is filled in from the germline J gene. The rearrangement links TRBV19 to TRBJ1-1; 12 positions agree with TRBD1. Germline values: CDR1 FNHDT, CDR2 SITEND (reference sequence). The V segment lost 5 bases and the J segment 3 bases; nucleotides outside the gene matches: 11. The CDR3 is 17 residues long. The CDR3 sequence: CASRPSPGQGADTEVFF. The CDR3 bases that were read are TGTGCCAGCAGACCTTCTCCGGGACAGGGGGCGGACACA. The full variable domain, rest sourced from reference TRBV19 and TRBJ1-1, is GGIITQTPKFLIGQEGQKLTLKCQQNFNHDTMYWYRQDSGKGLRLIYYSITENDLQKGDLSEGYDASREKKSSFSLTVTSAQKNEMAVFLCASRPSPGQGADTEVFFGKGTRLTVV.

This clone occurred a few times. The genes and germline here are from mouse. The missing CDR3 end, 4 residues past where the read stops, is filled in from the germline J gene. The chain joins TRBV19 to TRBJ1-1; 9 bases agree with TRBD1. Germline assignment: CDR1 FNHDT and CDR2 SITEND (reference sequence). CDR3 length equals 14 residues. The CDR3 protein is CASSIAGTGREVFF. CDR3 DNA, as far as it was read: TGTGCCAGCAGTATAGCCGGGACAGGGAGA.

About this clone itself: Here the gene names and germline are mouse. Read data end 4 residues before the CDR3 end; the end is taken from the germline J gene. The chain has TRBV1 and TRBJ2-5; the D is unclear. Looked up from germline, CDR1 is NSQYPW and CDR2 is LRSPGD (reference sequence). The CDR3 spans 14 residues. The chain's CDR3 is CTCSADLNKDTQYF. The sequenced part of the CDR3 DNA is TGCACCTGCAGTGCAGATCTGAATAAAGAC.

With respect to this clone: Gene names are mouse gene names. CDR3 protein: CASSDDDWGTGQLYF. The covered CDR3 bases are TGTGCCAGCAGTGATGACGACTGGGGCACCGGG. The V and J genes are TRBV13-1 and TRBJ2-2; 8 positions agree with TRBD2. Coverage ceases 4 residues before the CDR3 finishes, and the germline J gene fills in the end. CDR1 and CDR2 (germline): NSHNY, SYGAGN. V gave up 0 bases and J gave up 4 bases; unmatched junction bases: 2. The CDR3 contains 15 residues.

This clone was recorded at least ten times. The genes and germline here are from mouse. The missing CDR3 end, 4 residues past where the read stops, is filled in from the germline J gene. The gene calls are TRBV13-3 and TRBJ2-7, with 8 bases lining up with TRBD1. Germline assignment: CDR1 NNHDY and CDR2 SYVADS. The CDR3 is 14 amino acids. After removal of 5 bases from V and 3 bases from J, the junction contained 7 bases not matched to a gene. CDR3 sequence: CASRDRGRFYEQYF. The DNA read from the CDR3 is TGTGCCAGCAGAGACAGGGGCCGTTTCTAT.

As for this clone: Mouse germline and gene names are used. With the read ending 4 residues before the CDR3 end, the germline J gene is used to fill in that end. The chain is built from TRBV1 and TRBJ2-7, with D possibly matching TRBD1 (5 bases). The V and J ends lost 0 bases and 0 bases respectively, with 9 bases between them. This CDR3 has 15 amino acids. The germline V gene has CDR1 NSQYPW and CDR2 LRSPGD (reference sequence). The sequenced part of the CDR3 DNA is TGCACCTGCAGTGCAGAACAGGCGAGCTCCTAT. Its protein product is CTCSAEQASSY. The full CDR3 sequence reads CTCSAEQASSYEQYF.

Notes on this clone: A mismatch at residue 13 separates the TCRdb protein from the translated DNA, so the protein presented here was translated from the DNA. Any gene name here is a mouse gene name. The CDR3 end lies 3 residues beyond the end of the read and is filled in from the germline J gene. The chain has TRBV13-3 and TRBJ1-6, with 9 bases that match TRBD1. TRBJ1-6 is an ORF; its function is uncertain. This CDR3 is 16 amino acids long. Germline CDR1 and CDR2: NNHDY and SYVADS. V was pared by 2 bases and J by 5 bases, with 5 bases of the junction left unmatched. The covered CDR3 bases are TGTGCCAGCAGTGACCCAGACAGGGGGGATAATTCGCCC. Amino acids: CASSDPDRGDNSP. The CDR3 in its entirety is CASSDPDRGDNSPLYF.

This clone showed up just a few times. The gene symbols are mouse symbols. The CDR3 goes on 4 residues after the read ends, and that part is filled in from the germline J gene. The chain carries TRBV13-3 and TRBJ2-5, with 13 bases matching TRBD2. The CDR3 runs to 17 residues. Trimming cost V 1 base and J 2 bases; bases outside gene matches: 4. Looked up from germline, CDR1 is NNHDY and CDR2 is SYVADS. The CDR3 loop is CASSDRTGGAGQDTQYF. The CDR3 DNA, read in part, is TGTGCCAGCAGTGATCGGACTGGGGGGGCCGGCCAAGAC.

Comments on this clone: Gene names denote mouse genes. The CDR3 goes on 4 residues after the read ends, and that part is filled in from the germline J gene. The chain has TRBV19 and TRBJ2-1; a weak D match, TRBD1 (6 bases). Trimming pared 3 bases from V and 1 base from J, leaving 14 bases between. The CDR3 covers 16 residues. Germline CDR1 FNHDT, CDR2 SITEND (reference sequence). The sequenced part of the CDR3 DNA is TGTGCCAGCAGTACCTTCTCGGGACAAAACTATGCT. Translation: CASSTFSGQNYA. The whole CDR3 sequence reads CASSTFSGQNYAEQFF.

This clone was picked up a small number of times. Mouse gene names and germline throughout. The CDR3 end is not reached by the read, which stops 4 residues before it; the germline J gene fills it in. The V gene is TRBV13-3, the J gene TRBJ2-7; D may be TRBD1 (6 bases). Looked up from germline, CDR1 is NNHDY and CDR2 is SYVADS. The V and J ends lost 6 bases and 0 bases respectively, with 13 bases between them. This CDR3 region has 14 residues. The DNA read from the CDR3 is TGTGCCAGCACCGGGACAAAACTCTCCTAT. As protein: CASTGTKLSY. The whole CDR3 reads CASTGTKLSYEQYF.

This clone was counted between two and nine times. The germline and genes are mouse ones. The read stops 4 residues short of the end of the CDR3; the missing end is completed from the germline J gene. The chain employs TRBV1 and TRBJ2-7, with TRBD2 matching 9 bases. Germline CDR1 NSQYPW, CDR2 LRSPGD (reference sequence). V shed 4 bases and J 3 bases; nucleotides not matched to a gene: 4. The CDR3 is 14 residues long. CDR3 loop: CTCSGTGAHYEQYF. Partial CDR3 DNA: TGCACCTGCAGTGGGACTGGGGCCCACTAT.

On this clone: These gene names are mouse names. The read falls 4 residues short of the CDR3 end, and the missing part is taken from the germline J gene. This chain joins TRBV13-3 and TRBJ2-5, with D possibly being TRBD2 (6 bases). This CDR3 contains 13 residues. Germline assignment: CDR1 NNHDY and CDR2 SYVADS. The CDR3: CASSVLWGDTQYF. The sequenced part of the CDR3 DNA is TGTGCCAGCAGTGTGTTGTGGGGGGAC.

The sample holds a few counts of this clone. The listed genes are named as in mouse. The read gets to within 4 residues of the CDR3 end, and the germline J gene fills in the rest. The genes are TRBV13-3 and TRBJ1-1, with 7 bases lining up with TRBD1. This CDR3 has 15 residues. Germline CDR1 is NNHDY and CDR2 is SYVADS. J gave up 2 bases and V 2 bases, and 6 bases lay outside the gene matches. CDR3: CASSEPTGTNTEVFF. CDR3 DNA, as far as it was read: TGTGCCAGCAGTGAGCCGACAGGGACCAACACA.

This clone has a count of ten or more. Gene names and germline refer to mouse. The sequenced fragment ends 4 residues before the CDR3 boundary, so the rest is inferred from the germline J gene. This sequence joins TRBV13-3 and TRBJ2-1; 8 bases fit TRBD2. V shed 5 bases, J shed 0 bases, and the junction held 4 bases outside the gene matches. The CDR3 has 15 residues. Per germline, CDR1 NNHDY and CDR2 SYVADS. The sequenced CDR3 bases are TGTGCCAGCAGGACTGGGGTATTTAACTATGCT. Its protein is CASRTGVFNYA. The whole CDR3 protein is CASRTGVFNYAEQFF.

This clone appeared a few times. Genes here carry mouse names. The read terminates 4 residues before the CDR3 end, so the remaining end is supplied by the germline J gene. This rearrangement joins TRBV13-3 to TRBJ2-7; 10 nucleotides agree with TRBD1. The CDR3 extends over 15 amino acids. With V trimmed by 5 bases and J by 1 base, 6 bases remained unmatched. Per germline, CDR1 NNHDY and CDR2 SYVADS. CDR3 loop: CASRTPGQGSYEQYF. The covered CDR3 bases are TGTGCCAGCAGGACCCCGGGACAGGGGTCCTAT.

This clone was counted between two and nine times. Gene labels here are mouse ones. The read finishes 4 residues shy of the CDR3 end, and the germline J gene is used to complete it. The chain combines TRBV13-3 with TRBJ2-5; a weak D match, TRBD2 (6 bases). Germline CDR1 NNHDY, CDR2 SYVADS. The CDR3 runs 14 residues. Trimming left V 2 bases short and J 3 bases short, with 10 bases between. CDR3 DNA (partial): TGTGCCAGCAGTGAACGGGGGGTACAAGAC. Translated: CASSERGVQD. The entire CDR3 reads CASSERGVQDTQYF.

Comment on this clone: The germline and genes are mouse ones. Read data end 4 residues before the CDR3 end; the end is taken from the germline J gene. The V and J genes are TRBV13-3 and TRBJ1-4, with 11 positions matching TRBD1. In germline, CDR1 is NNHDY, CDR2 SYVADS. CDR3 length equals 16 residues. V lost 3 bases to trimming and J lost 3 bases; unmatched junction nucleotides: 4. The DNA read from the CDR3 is TGTGCCAGCAGTGGCCGGGACAGGGGGACCAACGAA. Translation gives CASSGRDRGTNE. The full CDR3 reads CASSGRDRGTNERLFF.

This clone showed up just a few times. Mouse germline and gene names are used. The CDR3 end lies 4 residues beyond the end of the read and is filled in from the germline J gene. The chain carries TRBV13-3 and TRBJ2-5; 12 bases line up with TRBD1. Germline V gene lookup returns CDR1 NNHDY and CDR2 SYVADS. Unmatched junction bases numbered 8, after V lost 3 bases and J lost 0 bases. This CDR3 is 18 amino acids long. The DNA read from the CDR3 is TGTGCCAGCAGTGCGACCGGGACAGGGGGCCTTAACCAAGAC. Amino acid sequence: CASSATGTGGLNQD. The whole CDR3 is CASSATGTGGLNQDTQYF.

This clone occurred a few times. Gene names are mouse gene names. The CDR3 bases that were read are TGTGCAAGCAGCTTAGGGACTGGGGGACTTAACTATGCT. It is translated as CASSLGTGGLNYA. In full, the CDR3 is CASSLGTGGLNYAEQFF. The chain is built from TRBV16 and TRBJ2-1; 10 bases fit TRBD2. The CDR3 end falls 4 residues outside the read, so it is completed with the germline J gene. The germline gives CDR1 SGHSA, CDR2 FRNQAP. CDR3 length: 17 residues. J lost 0 bases, V lost 1 base, and 3 bases had no gene match.